The present TCR beta chain was sequenced within a study of blood T cell repertoires in COVID-19. At the level of the study: Sites across the United States, Italy and Spain contributed samples from acute and convalescent COVID-19. PBMCs, B-cell-depleted T cells, or T cells provided the cDNA or gDNA that made up the material.

This table comes from immunoSEQ multiplex PCR, and its TCRdb copy is limited to in-frame clones, with some not included. The data contain 98,000 or so clones, about two thirds of them seen just once; the ten biggest clones take up about 2%. The length of the CDR3 is 21 residues. V was clipped by 6 bases and J by 9 bases; unmatched bases: 33. Germline V lookup: CDR1 SGHTA, CDR2 FQGTGA. The table lists this clone with a count of one. The rearrangement uses TRBV7-3 and TRBJ1-1; 8 bases map to TRBD1. This sequence was found in a woman in her 40s with acute or convalescent COVID-19. The sample taken for sequencing was peripheral blood. CDR3 sequence: CASRPIDRGSRIILGRLQAFF. The CDR3 DNA is TGTGCCAGCAGACCTATCGACAGGGGTAGTCGGATCATACTTGGGAGACTTCAAGCTTTCTTT.